Below are 11 T cell receptor beta chains sequenced from a single sample in a study of cytomegalovirus exposure and HLA in healthy donors. The PCR made use of 60 Vbeta and 13 Jbeta primers. Profiled with immunoSEQ multiplex PCR; TCRdb holds only in-frame clones, not every one. The sample has approximately 170,000 clones, 81% seen once. Sequenced: PBMCs. Every receptor here comes from a man aged 50 or older in good health and CMV-seropositive.

V and J are TRBV9 and TRBJ1-2, with D possibly being TRBD1 (6 bases). CDR1 is SGDLS, CDR2 YYNGEE, per germline. The CDR3 length is 13 residues. Trimming removed 3 bases at V and 8 bases at J, with 14 bases between. The CDR3 is CASSAQDSRGYTF. The CDR3 DNA sequence: TGTGCCAGCAGCGCTCAGGACAGTCGCGGCTACACCTTC.

The chain is built from TRBV27 and TRBJ1-2; 7 nucleotides align to TRBD1. CDR3 size: 14 residues. CDR1 MNHEY and CDR2 SMNVEV come from the germline V gene (reference sequence). Trimming at V came to 3 bases and at J to 4 bases, leaving 5 bases not matched to a gene. The CDR3 DNA sequence: TGTGCCAGCAGTTTCGGACAGGCGGGCTATGGCTACACCTTC. This gives the protein CASSFGQAGYGYTF.

A word on this clone: One end of the junction does not line up with germline, which may come from a read error. V usage is TRBV4-2 and J usage is TRBJ2-2; the D gene is possibly TRBD1 (5 bases). Per germline, CDR1 LGHNA and CDR2 YNFKEQ. The CDR3 consists of 20 residues. The CDR3 loop reads CTSSQDPGGRGRKNTGELFF. CDR3 nucleotide sequence: TGTACCAGCAGCCAAGATCCGGGCGGAAGGGGCAGAAAGAACACCGGGGAGCTGTTTTTT.

The gene calls are TRBV6-5 and TRBJ2-1; D is perhaps TRBD1 (6 bases). Trimming stripped 0 bases from V and 9 bases from J, with 15 bases between. Germline V gene lookup returns CDR1 MNHEY and CDR2 SVGAGI. The CDR3 extends over 15 amino acids. CDR3: CASSYSGVRGFEQFF. The CDR3 DNA sequence: TGTGCCAGCAGTTACTCTGGGGTCAGGGGCTTTGAGCAGTTCTTC.

The V gene is TRBV5-8, the J gene TRBJ1-3; no definite D call. CDR3 length equals 11 residues. V lost 1 base, J lost 8 bases, and 4 bases lay in between. CDR1 is SGHTS and CDR2 is YDEGEE in the germline V gene. In DNA form, the CDR3 reads TGTGCCAGCAGCTTGCTAGACACCATATATTTT. This translates into CASSLLDTIYF.

This sequence joins TRBV2 and TRBJ2-4, with TRBD1 identical over 9 bases. CDR1 and CDR2 from the germline V gene are SNHLY and FYNNEI. Trimming cost V 4 bases and J 3 bases; bases outside gene matches: 7. The length of the CDR3 is 16 residues. CDR3 protein: CASSADRGAHKNIQYF. CDR3 DNA sequence: TGTGCCAGCAGTGCGGACAGGGGTGCCCACAAAAACATTCAGTACTTC. Supplemented by reference TRBV2 and TRBJ2-4, the full variable domain reads EPEVTQTPSHQVTQMGQEVILRCVPISNHLYFYWYRQILGQKVEFLVSFYNNEISEKSEIFDDQFSVERPDGSNFTLKIRSTKLEDSAMYFCASSADRGAHKNIQYFGAGTRLSVL.

There are a few counts of this clone. The chain combines TRBV28 with TRBJ1-2, with D possibly TRBD1 on 6 matching bases. V was cut by 6 bases and J by 1 base, with 21 bases left in between. Germline V lookup: CDR1 MDHEN, CDR2 SYDVKM. The CDR3 loop spans 17 amino acids. CDR3 in DNA: TGTGCCAGCAGACAATACACACAGGGTAGGGGTAACTATGGCTACACCTTC. Its protein is CASRQYTQGRGNYGYTF.

The chain combines TRBV6-5 with TRBJ2-1, with 8 bases aligning to TRBD2. Trimming removed 6 bases from V and 0 bases from J; junction bases left unmatched: 4. The CDR3 contains 15 residues. The germline CDR1 and CDR2 sequences are MNHEY and SVGAGI. The DNA for the CDR3 is TGTGCCAGCAGAACCGGGACTAGCTCCTACAATGAGCAGTTCTTC. Encoded protein: CASRTGTSSYNEQFF.

The genes are TRBV11-2 and TRBJ2-3; maybe TRBD1 (5 bases). Germline values: CDR1 SGHAT, CDR2 FQNNGV. This CDR3 is built from 17 residues. V lost 3 bases and J lost 1, with 17 bases in between. Written as DNA, the CDR3 is TGTGCCAGCAGCTTGTCAGGACATCTCACCGGCACAGATACGCAGTATTTT. This translates into CASSLSGHLTGTDTQYF. Filled out from reference TRBV11-2 and TRBJ2-3, the complete variable domain reads EAGVAQSPRYKIIEKRQSVAFWCNPISGHATLYWYQQILGQGPKLLIQFQNNGVVDDSQLPKDRFSAERLKGVDSTLKIQPAKLEDSAVYLCASSLSGHLTGTDTQYFGPGTRLTVL.

J is TRBJ2-3 and V is TRBV28; no clear D. This CDR3 has 14 residues. Germline V gene sequence: CDR1 MDHEN, CDR2 SYDVKM. Trimming removed 2 bases from V and 6 bases from J, with 12 bases in between. The CDR3 protein is CASSLGSTADTQYF. CDR3 in DNA: TGTGCCAGCAGTTTAGGTAGCACCGCGGATACGCAGTATTTT.

This clone was recorded once. This rearrangement joins TRBV2 to TRBJ1-2; 9 nucleotides agree with TRBD1. V was pared by 6 bases and J by 2 bases, with 10 bases of the junction left unmatched. The germline gives CDR1 SNHLY, CDR2 FYNNEI. CDR3 length: 16 amino acids. The CDR3 nucleotides are TGTGCCAGCAGGGTTAGACAGGGGGAATTCAACTATGGCTACACCTTC. Protein sequence: CASRVRQGEFNYGYTF. Looking up the rest from reference TRBV2 and TRBJ1-2 gives the full variable domain: EPEVTQTPSHQVTQMGQEVILRCVPISNHLYFYWYRQILGQKVEFLVSFYNNEISEKSEIFDDQFSVERPDGSNFTLKIRSTKLEDSAMYFCASRVRQGEFNYGYTFGSGTRLTVV.